This T cell receptor beta chain originates from a study of T cell responses to AZD1222 COVID-19 vaccine. Background on the study: Pooling covered second doses at about 4 or about 12 weeks.

Assay used: immunoSEQ multiplex PCR; TCRdb lists only in-frame clones, some missing. The sample gives around 130,000 clones, 93% of which show up once; approximately 0.85% is in the top ten. Study-level points and caveats: A mostly white British donor set with more females was recruited, and clonal diversity was possibly underestimated. Two AZD1222 doses significantly raised spike-specific TCR breadth and depth over controls.

V shed 5 bases and J 4 bases; nucleotides not matched to a gene: 4. From germline, CDR1 is SGHVS and CDR2 FQNEAQ. This CDR3 has 13 amino acids. As regards this clone: Antigen specificity is unknown.

The receptor was derived from an adult in good health. The specimen was peripheral blood, collected on day 0 of AZD1222 vaccination. V usage is TRBV7-8 and J usage is TRBJ1-2; 7 bases agree with TRBD1. CDR3 protein: CASSLDRAYGYTF. The CDR3 bases are TGTGCCAGCAGCCTCGACAGGGCCTATGGCTACACCTTC.